This T cell receptor beta chain is from a study of T-cell reconstitution after alpha-beta-depleted transplantation in children. Whole-study results and caveats: Approximately two months post-transplant, alpha-beta T cells reportedly originated from several hundred expanded graft clones.

CDR1 is SGHRS, CDR2 YFSETQ, per germline. V lost 0 bases to trimming and J lost 0 bases, with 11 bases between them. The CDR3 is 16 residues long. Many counts were recorded for this clonotype. Antigen: not known. A TCRbeta library incorporating unique molecular identifiers was prepared. Each CDR3 protein is one row after TCRdb ran MiXCR on the PCR reads. The repertoire holds hundreds of thousands of distinct CDR3 sequences, with over 10% as singletons. The sequencing used PBMCs, mostly from graft donor cells, collected 360 days after TCRalphabeta/CD19-depleted stem cell transplant. The rearrangement joins TRBV5-1 to TRBJ2-3; no firm D call. The receptor was isolated from a male patient between 10 and 17 years old who had a stem cell transplant for acute myeloid leukemia, so the T cells may come from the graft donor. The CDR3: CASSLGPLASTDTQYF. CDR3 DNA sequence: TGCGCCAGCAGCTTGGGACCCCTCGCCAGCACAGATACGCAGTATTTT.